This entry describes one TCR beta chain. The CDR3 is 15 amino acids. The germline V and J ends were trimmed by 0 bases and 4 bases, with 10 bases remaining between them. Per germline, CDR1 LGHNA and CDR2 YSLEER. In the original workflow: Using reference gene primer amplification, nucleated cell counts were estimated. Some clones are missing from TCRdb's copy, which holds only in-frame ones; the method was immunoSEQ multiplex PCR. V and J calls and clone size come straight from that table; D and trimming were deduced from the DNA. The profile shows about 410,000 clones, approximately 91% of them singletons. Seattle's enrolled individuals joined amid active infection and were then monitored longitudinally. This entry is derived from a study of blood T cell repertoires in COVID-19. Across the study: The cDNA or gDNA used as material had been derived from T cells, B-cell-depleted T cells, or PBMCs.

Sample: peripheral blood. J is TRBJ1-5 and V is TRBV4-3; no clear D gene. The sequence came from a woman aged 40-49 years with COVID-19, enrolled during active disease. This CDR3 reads CASSQDSGRNQPQHF. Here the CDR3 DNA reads TGCGCCAGCAGCCAAGACTCTGGCAGGAATCAGCCCCAGCATTTT.